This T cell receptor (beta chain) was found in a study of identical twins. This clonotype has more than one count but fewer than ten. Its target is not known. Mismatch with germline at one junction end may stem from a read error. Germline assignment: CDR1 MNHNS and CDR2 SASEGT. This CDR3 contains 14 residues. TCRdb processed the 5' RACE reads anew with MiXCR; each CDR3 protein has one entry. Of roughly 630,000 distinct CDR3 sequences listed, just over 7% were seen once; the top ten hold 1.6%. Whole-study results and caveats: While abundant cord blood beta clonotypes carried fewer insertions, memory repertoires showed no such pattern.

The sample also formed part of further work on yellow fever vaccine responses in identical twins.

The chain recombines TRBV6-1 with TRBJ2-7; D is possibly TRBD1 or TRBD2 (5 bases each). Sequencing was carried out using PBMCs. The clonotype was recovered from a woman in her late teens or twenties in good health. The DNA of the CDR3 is TGTGCCAGCAGCGAAGGGGCGGGTGCGTACGAGCAGTACTTC. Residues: CASSEGAGAYEQYF.